The 7 T cell receptor beta chains given below trace back to one sample, sequenced in a study of cytomegalovirus exposure and HLA in healthy donors. Use of 60 Vbeta and 13 Jbeta primers characterized the PCR. Produced via immunoSEQ multiplex PCR; TCRdb's table is partial and in-frame only. The sample has around 200,000 clones, approximately 78% seen once. The sequencing sample was made of PBMCs. These receptor sequences come from a woman aged 40 to 49 in good health and CMV-seronegative.

This chain connects TRBV19 to TRBJ2-1, with 10 bases lining up with TRBD2. After removal of 2 bases from V and 3 bases from J, the junction contained 7 bases not matched to a gene. There are 17 residues in the CDR3. Germline lookup yields CDR1 LNHDA and CDR2 SQIVND (reference sequence). In DNA form, the CDR3 reads TGTGCCAGTAGTATATCCAGCGGGAGGGTGAGCTACAATGAGCAGTTCTTC. Translation gives CASSISSGRVSYNEQFF.

This clone turned up a few times. The J gene is TRBJ1-4, the V gene TRBV15; TRBD1 matches at 10 bases. The germline V gene encodes CDR1 LNHNV and CDR2 YYDKDF (reference sequence). V shed 5 bases and J 4 bases; nucleotides not matched to a gene: 4. The CDR3 sequence is 15 residues long. The CDR3 reads CATSGGDRGNEKLFF. The CDR3 nucleotides are TGTGCCACCAGCGGGGGGGACAGGGGTAATGAAAAACTGTTTTTT. Full variable domain (outside the CDR3, taken from reference TRBV15 and TRBJ1-4): DAMVIQNPRYQVTQFGKPVTLSCSQTLNHNVMYWYQQKSSQAPKLLFHYYDKDFNNEADTPDNFQSRRPNTSFCFLDIRSPGLGDTAMYLCATSGGDRGNEKLFFGSGTQLSVL.

This clone was counted once. The chain carries TRBV7-2 and TRBJ2-1, with D perhaps TRBD1 (6 bases). In germline, CDR1 is SGHTA, CDR2 FQGNSA. CDR3 size: 17 residues. Between the trimmed V and J ends, which lost 5 bases and 1 base, there was a span of 18 bases. CDR3 nucleotide sequence: TGTGCCAGCAGCCTGGGGGCGGAACCGGCGTCCTACAATGAGCAGTTCTTC. Protein: CASSLGAEPASYNEQFF.

The V call is TRBV6-5, the J call TRBJ2-5, with D perhaps TRBD2 (6 bases). Germline loops: CDR1 MNHEY, CDR2 SVGAGI. V lost 2 bases to trimming and J lost 3 bases, with 10 bases between them. CDR3 length: 14 residues. In DNA form, the CDR3 reads TGTGCCAGCAGTTACGGGGGGATCGAAGAGACCCAGTACTTC. This codes for CASSYGGIEETQYF.

This clone occurred once. The rearrangement links TRBV9 to TRBJ1-2, with 9 positions matching TRBD1. Trimming cost V 3 bases and J 5 bases; bases outside gene matches: 8. CDR1 is SGDLS and CDR2 is YYNGEE in the germline V gene. The CDR3 runs 15 residues. In DNA, the CDR3 is TGTGCCAGCAGCGAAGGGACAGGGAAAGGGTATGGCTACACCTTC. Its protein product is CASSEGTGKGYGYTF. The variable domain in full, completed from reference TRBV9 and TRBJ1-2, reads DSGVTQTPKHLITATGQRVTLRCSPRSGDLSVYWYQQSLDQGLQFLIQYYNGEERAKGNILERFSAQQFPDLHSELNLSSLELGDSALYFCASSEGTGKGYGYTFGSGTRLTVV.

A few counts support this clone. V gene TRBV5-1 combines with J gene TRBJ2-1; 9 bases are a match to TRBD2. The CDR3 extends over 16 amino acids. Germline V gives CDR1 SGHRS, CDR2 YFSETQ. The V gene end was trimmed by 3 bases and the J gene end by 1 base; junction bases not matched to a gene: 5. The CDR3, as DNA: TGCGCCAGCAGCTATCTTAGCGGGAGTTCCTACAATGAGCAGTTCTTC. This sequence encodes CASSYLSGSSYNEQFF.

The rearrangement joins TRBV4-1 to TRBJ1-5; TRBD1 matches 8 bases. The CDR3 has 16 residues. Trimming removed 2 bases from V and 2 bases from J; junction bases left unmatched: 5. The germline CDR1 and CDR2 sequences are MGHRA and YSYEKL. The CDR3: CASSQKQGGGNQPQHF. Written as DNA, the CDR3 is TGCGCCAGCAGCCAAAAACAGGGGGGGGGCAATCAGCCCCAGCATTTT.